This T cell receptor (beta chain) was sequenced during a study of blood T cell repertoires in COVID-19 (dated by TCRdb to about 2020). The study in broad terms: The collaborator samples originated in the United States, Italy and Spain and spanned the acute and convalescent phases of COVID-19. Where available, HLA class I and class II types were taken from metadata supplied by the sample provider and were not determined by assay-based typing. The dataset comprised deeply sampled blood TCRbeta repertoires from subjects exposed to, actively infected with, or recovered from COVID-19. A freely available public database, intended as a resource for researchers studying the immune response to SARS-CoV-2, is where the repertoires were released. A de-identified subject ID, COVID-19 status, age in years and sex were almost always included in the sample metadata. Samples came from the ongoing ImmuneRACE study (first 160 participants) plus 1,254 subjects from 6 global collaborators. The material from the prospective study consisted of cDNA or gDNA derived from T cells, B-cell-depleted T cells, or PBMCs. The paper's findings and limits, for the study overall: The amount of clinical and demographic metadata varied by source and participant and was provided uncurated.

For this clone: The clone's antigen remains unknown. No qualities accompany the bases; no much larger clone lies one base away.

Enrolling through a virtual design, the prospective study's participants ranged in age from roughly 18 to 90 years and lived across 24 United States geographic areas. Cohort assignment in the prospective study relied on participant-reported clinical history from a screening survey and a study questionnaire. Recovered participants in ImmuneRACE Cohort 3 were defined as having two consecutive negative NP/OP PCR tests, clearance from a healthcare professional, or resolution of symptoms. Mobile phlebotomists in the prospective study collected whole blood, serum and a nasopharyngeal or oropharyngeal swab from every participant. Additional blood draws and questionnaires over an approximately two-month period could optionally be provided by prospective study participants. Before DNA extraction, blood samples from the prospective study were shipped at room temperature or frozen. TCRbeta CDR3 regions were amplified from genomic DNA using the immunoSEQ Assay, a bias-controlled multiplex PCR. In the original analysis: The number of nucleated cells in each sample was estimated from the amplification of reference gene primers within the assay. To quantify the absolute abundance of each unique TCRbeta CDR3 rearrangement, sequence reads were collapsed and filtered. For each sample, productive Simpson clonality was calculated as the square root of Simpson's diversity index across productive rearrangements. The table was pulled from immuneACCESS by TCRdb, which kept in-frame rearrangements only. Such tables lose some clones; where checked, under half of the loss comes from unresolved V genes, and the rest has no known cause. The DNA was the basis for D and trimming; V, J and clone size are from that table. In all, the sample holds over 350,000 clones, and around nine tenths of those were seen once. Around 9.3% of the sample comes from the top ten.

The junction shows trimming of 6 bases on V and 6 bases on J, plus 12 bases between the germline ends. According to the germline V gene, CDR1 reads MNHEY and CDR2 reads SVGAGI. The CDR3, cysteine through phenylalanine, is 13 amino acids long. The CDR3 DNA has 39 bases and is translated from base 1. Sequenced: PBMCs or T cells enriched from blood (not recorded which). The rearrangement joined TRBV6-5 to TRBJ2-1, with a tentative D gene TRBD2 over 5 matching bases. This receptor was identified in a woman aged 50 to 60 who had recovered from COVID-19. In nucleotides, the sequence is TGTGCCAGCAGCCGGACTTTCCCCAATGAGCAGTTCTTC. Its product reads: CASSRTFPNEQFF.